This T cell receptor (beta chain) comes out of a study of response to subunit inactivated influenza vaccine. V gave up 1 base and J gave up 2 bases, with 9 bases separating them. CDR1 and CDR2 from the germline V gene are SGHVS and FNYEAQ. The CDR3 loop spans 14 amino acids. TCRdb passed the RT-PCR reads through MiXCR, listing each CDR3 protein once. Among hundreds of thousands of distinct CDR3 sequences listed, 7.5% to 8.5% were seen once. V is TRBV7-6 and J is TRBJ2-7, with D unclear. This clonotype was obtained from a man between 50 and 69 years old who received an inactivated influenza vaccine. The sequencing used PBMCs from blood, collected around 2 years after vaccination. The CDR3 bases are TGTGCCAGCAGCTTAGGGGCAGCAACCTACGAGCAGTACTTC. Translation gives CASSLGAATYEQYF.